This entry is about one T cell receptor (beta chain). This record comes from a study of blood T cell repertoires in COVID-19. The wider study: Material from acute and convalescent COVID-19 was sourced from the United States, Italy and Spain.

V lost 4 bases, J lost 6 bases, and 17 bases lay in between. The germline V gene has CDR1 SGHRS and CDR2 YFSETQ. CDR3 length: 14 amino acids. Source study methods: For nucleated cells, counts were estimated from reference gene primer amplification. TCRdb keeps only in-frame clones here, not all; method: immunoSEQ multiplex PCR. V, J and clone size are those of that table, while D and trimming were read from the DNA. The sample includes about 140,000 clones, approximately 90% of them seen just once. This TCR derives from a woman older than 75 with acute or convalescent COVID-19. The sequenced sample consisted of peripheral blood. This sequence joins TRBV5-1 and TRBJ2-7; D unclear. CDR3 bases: TGCGCCAGCAGCACCCCCGGGTTTGAGAGCGAGCAGTACTTC. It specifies CASSTPGFESEQYF.